The next 8 T cell receptor beta chains were all read from a single sample in a study of blood T cell repertoires in COVID-19. Assay used: immunoSEQ multiplex PCR; TCRdb lists only in-frame clones, some missing. The table includes 200,000 to 250,000 clones, about nine tenths detected once. Sequencing was done on a sample of PBMCs or T cells enriched from blood (not recorded which). The receptors here all came from a woman between 50 and 59 years old in a cohort exposed to, infected with or recovered from COVID-19 (not recorded which).

This clone was recorded only once. At the DNA level, this CDR3 is encoded by other sequences in the same sample as well. The rearrangement links TRBV18 to TRBJ1-5; D remains ambiguous. CDR1 KGHSH and CDR2 LQKENI come from the germline V gene. The CDR3 has 14 residues. The V and J ends lost 3 bases and 4 bases respectively, with 10 bases between them. The DNA for the CDR3 is TGTGCCAGCTCACCCCAGGAAGGAAATCAGCCCCAGCATTTT. Its translation: CASSPQEGNQPQHF.

The chain is built from TRBV7-9 and TRBJ1-1, with 7 positions matching TRBD1. The V segment lost 8 bases and the J segment 5 bases; nucleotides outside the gene matches: 8. The CDR3 contains 13 residues. The germline gives CDR1 SEHNR, CDR2 FQNEAQ (reference sequence). In nucleotides, the CDR3 is TGTGCCAGCGAGACAGGGCCGCGGACTGAAGCTTTCTTT. It translates to CASETGPRTEAFF.

As regards this clone: This may come from a read error, since a much larger clone is one base off. This specimen includes other DNA sequences encoding the same CDR3. The chain combines TRBV12-3 or TRBV12-4 with TRBJ1-5; D is undetermined. The CDR3 is made up of 13 amino acids. The V gene lost 0 bases and the J gene lost 6 bases, with 6 bases spanning the gap. CDR3 DNA: TGTGCCAGCAGTTTAGCCCTCGGTCAGCCCCAGCATTTT. Protein product: CASSLALGQPQHF.

J is TRBJ2-7 and V is TRBV6-2 or TRBV6-3; 10 positions match TRBD1. CDR1 is MNHEY, CDR2 SVGEGT, per germline. The CDR3 is 18 residues long. With V trimmed by 2 bases and J by 7 bases, 17 bases remained unmatched. This CDR3 reads CASSYRSVGQGRIGEQYF. The CDR3 coding sequence is TGTGCCAGCAGTTACCGTTCCGTGGGACAGGGGAGAATCGGGGAGCAGTACTTC.

The chain joins TRBV18 to TRBJ2-5; D not certain. V was cut by 3 bases and J by 5 bases, with 10 bases left in between. Germline V gene lookup returns CDR1 KGHSH and CDR2 LQKENI. The CDR3 length is 13 residues. The CDR3 is CASSPGQAETQYF. The CDR3 nucleotides are TGTGCCAGCTCACCTGGGCAGGCCGAGACCCAGTACTTC.

V is TRBV6-4 and J is TRBJ2-3; D remains unclear. The CDR3 has 15 amino acids. Germline V gene sequence: CDR1 MRHNA, CDR2 SNTAGT. Trimming removed 2 bases at V and 1 base at J, with 10 bases between. The CDR3 nucleotides are TGTGCCAGCAGTGACAACCCCCAGGGCACAGATACGCAGTATTTT. It codes for CASSDNPQGTDTQYF.

The chain recombines TRBV4-2 with TRBJ2-7, with 11 bases that match TRBD2. Per the germline V gene, CDR1 is LGHNA and CDR2 is YNFKEQ. The CDR3 length is 16 residues. The V and J ends lost 0 bases and 5 bases, in that order; junction bases with no gene match: 6. The CDR3 sequence is CASSQELAGGHHEQYF. The CDR3 nucleotides read TGTGCCAGCAGCCAAGAGTTAGCGGGGGGGCACCACGAGCAGTACTTC.

The chain links TRBV5-6 to TRBJ1-2, with 7 bases identical to TRBD1. The V gene's germline CDR1 is SGHDT and CDR2 YYEEEE. V lost 4 bases and J lost 0; bases outside the gene matches: 6. CDR3 length: 15 residues. The CDR3 DNA reads as TGTGCCAGCAGCCCCGGGACAGATCCTAACTATGGCTACACCTTC. Its protein product is CASSPGTDPNYGYTF.